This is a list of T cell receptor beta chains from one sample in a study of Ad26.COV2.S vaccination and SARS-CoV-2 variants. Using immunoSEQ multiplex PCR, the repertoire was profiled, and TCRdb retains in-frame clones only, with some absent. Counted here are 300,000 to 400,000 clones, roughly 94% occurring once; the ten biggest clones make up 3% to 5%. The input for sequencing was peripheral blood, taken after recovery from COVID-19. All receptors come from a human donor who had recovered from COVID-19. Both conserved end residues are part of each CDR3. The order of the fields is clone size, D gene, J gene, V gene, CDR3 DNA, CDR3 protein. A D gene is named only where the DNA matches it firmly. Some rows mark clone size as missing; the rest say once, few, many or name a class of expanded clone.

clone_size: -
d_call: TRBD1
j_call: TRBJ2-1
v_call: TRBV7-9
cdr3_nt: TGTGCCAGCAGCTTAGGGACAGGGCCTAGCTCCTACAATGAGCAGTTCTTC
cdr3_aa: CASSLGTGPSSYNEQFF

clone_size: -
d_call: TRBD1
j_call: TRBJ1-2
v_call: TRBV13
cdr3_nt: TGTGCCAGCAGGATAGGGACAGGGGCTTGGACCTATGGCTACACCTTC
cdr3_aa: CASRIGTGAWTYGYTF

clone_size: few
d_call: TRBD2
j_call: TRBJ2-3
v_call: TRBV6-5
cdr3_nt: TGTGCCAGCAGCCTCGGTCAAGCGGGGGATACGCAGTATTTT
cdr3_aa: CASSLGQAGDTQYF

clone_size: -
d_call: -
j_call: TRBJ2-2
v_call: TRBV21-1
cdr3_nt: TGTGCCAGCAGCAAGGGCAGGGGGAACGGGGAGCTGTTTTTT
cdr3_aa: CASSKGRGNGELFF

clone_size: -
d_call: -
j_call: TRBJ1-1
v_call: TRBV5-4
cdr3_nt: TGTGCCAGCAGCTTGCGAGTTAACACTGAAGCTTTCTTT
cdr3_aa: CASSLRVNTEAFF

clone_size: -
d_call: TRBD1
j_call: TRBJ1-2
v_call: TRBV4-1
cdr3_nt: TGCGCCAGCAGCCAACCGGGACAGGAACTCTATGGCTACACCTTC
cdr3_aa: CASSQPGQELYGYTF

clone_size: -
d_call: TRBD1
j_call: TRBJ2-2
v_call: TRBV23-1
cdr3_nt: TGCGCCAGCAGGCCCAGGACAGGGTGGATCACCGGGGAGCTGTTTTTT
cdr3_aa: CASRPRTGWITGELFF

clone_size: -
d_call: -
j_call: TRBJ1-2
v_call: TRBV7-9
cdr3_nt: TGTGCCAGCAGCCTGACGACAGACGGCTACACCTTC
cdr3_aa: CASSLTTDGYTF

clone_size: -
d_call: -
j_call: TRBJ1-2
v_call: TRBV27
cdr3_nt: TGTGCCAGCAGTTTAAATTCCGGGCACGGCTACACCTTC
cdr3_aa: CASSLNSGHGYTF

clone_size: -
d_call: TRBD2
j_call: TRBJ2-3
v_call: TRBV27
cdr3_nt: TGTGCCAGCAGTACCCGGACTAGCTTACGCACAGATACGCAGTATTTT
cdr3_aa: CASSTRTSLRTDTQYF

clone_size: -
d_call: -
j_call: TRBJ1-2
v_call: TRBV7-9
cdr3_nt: TGTGCCAGCAGCCTAACAGGGTTAGGCTACACCTTC
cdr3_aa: CASSLTGLGYTF

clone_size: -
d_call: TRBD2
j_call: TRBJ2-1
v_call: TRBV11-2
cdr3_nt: TGTGCCAGCAGCTTAGCCGCCGGGAGGCTGTATGAGCAGTTCTTC
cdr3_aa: CASSLAAGRLYEQFF

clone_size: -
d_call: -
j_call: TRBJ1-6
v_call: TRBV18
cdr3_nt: TGTGCCAGCTCACCATATCAGGAGGCCTATAATTCACCCCTCCACTTT
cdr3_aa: CASSPYQEAYNSPLHF

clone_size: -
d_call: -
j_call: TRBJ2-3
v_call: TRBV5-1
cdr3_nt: TGCGCCAGCAGCCCGCCAACAGATACGCAGTATTTT
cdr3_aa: CASSPPTDTQYF

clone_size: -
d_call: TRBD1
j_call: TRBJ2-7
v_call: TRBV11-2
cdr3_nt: TGTGCCAGCAGCTTCTCCGGGACAGCCTCCTACGAGCAGTACTTC
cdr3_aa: CASSFSGTASYEQYF

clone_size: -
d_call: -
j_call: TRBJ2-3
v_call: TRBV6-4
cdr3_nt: TGTGCCAGCAGTGAAGGCAACACAGATACGCAGTATTTT
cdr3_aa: CASSEGNTDTQYF

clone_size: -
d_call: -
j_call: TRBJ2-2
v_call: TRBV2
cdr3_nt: TGTGCCAGCAGATTGAACACCGGGGAGCTGTTTTTT
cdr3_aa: CASRLNTGELFF

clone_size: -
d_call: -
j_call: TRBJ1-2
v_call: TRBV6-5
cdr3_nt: TGTGCCAGCAGTTACTCCCGGACTTATGGCTACACCTTC
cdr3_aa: CASSYSRTYGYTF

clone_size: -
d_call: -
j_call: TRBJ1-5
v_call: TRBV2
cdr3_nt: TGTGCCAGCAGGGGGACAACCGGGAGAAATCAGCCCCAGCATTTT
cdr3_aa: CASRGTTGRNQPQHF

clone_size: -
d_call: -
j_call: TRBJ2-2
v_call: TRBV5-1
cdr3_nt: TGCGCCAGCAGCTTGGAACACCCCGGCACCGGGGAGCTGTTTTTT
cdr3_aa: CASSLEHPGTGELFF

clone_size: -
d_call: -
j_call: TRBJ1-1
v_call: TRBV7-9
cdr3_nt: TGTGCCAGCAGCGAGGGAGGGAACACTGAAGCTTTCTTT
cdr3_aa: CASSEGGNTEAFF

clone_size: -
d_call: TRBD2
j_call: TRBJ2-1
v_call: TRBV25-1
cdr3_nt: TGTGCCAGCAGTGATTGGACTAGCGGGGGGGGCTCCGTGGGTGAGCAGTTCTTC
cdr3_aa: CASSDWTSGGGSVGEQFF

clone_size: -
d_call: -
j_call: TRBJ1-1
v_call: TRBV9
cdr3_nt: TGTGCCAGCAGCGTAGGGGCCAGCCCGAACACTGAAGCTTTCTTT
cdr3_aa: CASSVGASPNTEAFF

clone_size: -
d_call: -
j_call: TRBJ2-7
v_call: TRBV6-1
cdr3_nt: TGTGCCAGCAGTGAAGCCGGGGCAGGGAGGTACGAGCAGTACTTC
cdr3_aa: CASSEAGAGRYEQYF

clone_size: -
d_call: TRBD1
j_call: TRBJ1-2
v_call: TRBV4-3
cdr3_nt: TGCGCCAGCAGCCAAATGAGGGGACAGGGGGCCGGTGGCTACACCTTC
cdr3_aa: CASSQMRGQGAGGYTF

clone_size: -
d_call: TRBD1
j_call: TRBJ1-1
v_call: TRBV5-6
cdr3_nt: TGTGCCAGCACCACTTATGTTCGCCGTGACAGGGAGGGTACTGAAGCTTTCTTT
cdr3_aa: CASTTYVRRDREGTEAFF

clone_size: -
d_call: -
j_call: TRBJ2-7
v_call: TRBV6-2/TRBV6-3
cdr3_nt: TGTGCCAGCAGTTACTTTTACGAGCAGTACTTC
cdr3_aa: CASSYFYEQYF

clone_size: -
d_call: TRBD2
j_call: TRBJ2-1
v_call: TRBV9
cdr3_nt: TGTGCCAGCAGTAGTGGAAGGGGACTAGCGCCGAGCTCCTACAATGAGCAGTTCTTC
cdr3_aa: CASSSGRGLAPSSYNEQFF

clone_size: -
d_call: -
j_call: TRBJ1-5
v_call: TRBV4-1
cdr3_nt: TGCGCCAGCAGCCACCCCGAAGCCCTGTATAGCAATCAGCCCCAGCATTTT
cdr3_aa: CASSHPEALYSNQPQHF

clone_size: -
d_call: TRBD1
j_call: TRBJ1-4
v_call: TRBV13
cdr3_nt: TGTGCCAGCAGCCACAGGGGGCTGAGTGAAAAACTGTTTTTT
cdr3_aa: CASSHRGLSEKLFF

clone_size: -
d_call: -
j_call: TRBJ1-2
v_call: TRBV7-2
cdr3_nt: TGTGCCAGCAGCTTATTACGGAACTATGGCTACACCTTC
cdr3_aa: CASSLLRNYGYTF

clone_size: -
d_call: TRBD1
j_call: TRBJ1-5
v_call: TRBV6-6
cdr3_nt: TGTGCCAGCAGTAACCGGACAGGCTATAGCAATCAGCCCCAGCATTTT
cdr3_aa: CASSNRTGYSNQPQHF